What follows are 10 T cell receptor beta chains derived from one specimen sequenced in a study of blood T cell repertoires in COVID-19. Clones were read by immunoSEQ multiplex PCR, and TCRdb kept only the in-frame ones, dropping some. The data show around 220,000 clones, about 86% seen once. Sequenced material: peripheral blood. Receptors were obtained from a woman in her 50s with COVID-19, enrolled during active disease.

The genes are TRBV27 and TRBJ1-2; maybe TRBD1 (5 bases). Germline lookup yields CDR1 MNHEY and CDR2 SMNVEV (reference sequence). Trimming left V 0 bases short and J 8 bases short, with 13 bases between. This CDR3 is built from 14 residues. The CDR3 loop reads CASSLSGAGLGYTF. CDR3 nucleotides: TGTGCCAGCAGTTTATCAGGGGCCGGTCTCGGCTACACCTTC.

The CDR3 sequence: CASSVRARGETQYF. The CDR3 DNA reads as TGTGCCAGCAGCGTCCGGGCTCGGGGAGAGACCCAGTACTTC. The rearrangement uses TRBV2 and TRBJ2-5; possibly TRBD2 for D (5 bases). This CDR3 spans 14 amino acids. Germline V gene data show CDR1 as SNHLY and CDR2 as FYNNEI. V lost 6 bases and J lost 4, with 15 bases in between.

This chain links TRBV12-2 with TRBJ2-5; TRBD2 reflects the table's D call only, with no check against the DNA. TRBV12-2 is a pseudogene. This CDR3 contains 17 residues. CDR3 loop: CASRLARQVGGEETQYF. CDR3 nucleotides: TGTGCAAGTCGCTTAGCGAGGCAGGTCGGAGGGGAAGAGACCCAGTACTTC.

V is TRBV15 and J is TRBJ1-1; 7 nucleotides line up with TRBD1. The ends lost 0 bases at V and 5 bases at J; junction bases unmatched: 6. The CDR3 has 15 amino acids. Germline CDR1 and CDR2: LNHNV and YYDKDF (reference sequence). The CDR3 reads CATSREYRGLTEAFF. The CDR3 DNA sequence: TGTGCCACCAGCAGAGAGTACAGGGGACTGACTGAAGCTTTCTTT.

The gene calls are TRBV7-8 and TRBJ2-5, with 8 bases aligning to TRBD2. CDR3 length equals 13 residues. Germline V lookup: CDR1 SGHVS, CDR2 FQNEAQ. The junction had 4 bases not matched to a gene; V was cut back by 4 bases and J by 6 bases. CDR3 coding DNA: TGTGCCAGCAGCTCGGGGGGGCCGAAGACCCAGTACTTC. Residues: CASSSGGPKTQYF.

The chain has TRBV5-1 and TRBJ2-3, with 8 positions matching TRBD2. Germline values: CDR1 SGHRS, CDR2 YFSETQ. Germline trimming cut 4 bases from V and 4 bases from J; bases unmatched to any gene: 5. This CDR3 spans 14 amino acids. The CDR3 DNA reads as TGCGCCAGCAGCGACCCTAGCGGGTCAGATACGCAGTATTTT. As protein: CASSDPSGSDTQYF. Full variable domain (missing parts from reference TRBV5-1 and TRBJ2-3): KAGVTQTPRYLIKTRGQQVTLSCSPISGHRSVSWYQQTPGQGLQFLFEYFSETQRNKGNFPGRFSGRQFSNSRSEMNVSTLELGDSALYLCASSDPSGSDTQYFGPGTRLTVL.

A few counts support this clone. The chain links TRBV5-8 to TRBJ1-4, with TRBD1 matching over 8 bases. V shed 5 bases and J 13 bases; nucleotides not matched to a gene: 16. There are 15 residues in the CDR3. The V gene's germline CDR1 is SGHTS and CDR2 YDEGEE. For the CDR3, the DNA is TGTGCCAGCAGATTACTGTCCCTCGACAGGGGAACACTGTTTTTT. Residues: CASRLLSLDRGTLFF.

This sequence joins TRBV9 and TRBJ2-1; 9 bases align to TRBD2. This CDR3 is 16 amino acids long. Germline values: CDR1 SGDLS, CDR2 YYNGEE. V shed 4 bases and J 7 bases; nucleotides not matched to a gene: 12. The CDR3 nucleotides read TGTGCCAGCAGCCCCCCTAGCGGGGTCGGTCGGAATGAGCAGTTCTTC. Translation: CASSPPSGVGRNEQFF.

This chain joins TRBV7-2 and TRBJ2-2; D is uncertain. The CDR3 covers 14 residues. Trimming removed 3 bases from V and 5 bases from J, with 10 bases in between. Germline CDR1 is SGHTA and CDR2 is FQGNSA. The CDR3 loop is CASSFRPGTGELFF. CDR3 DNA sequence: TGTGCCAGCAGCTTTCGACCCGGGACCGGGGAGCTGTTTTTT.

The chain employs TRBV19 and TRBJ2-3, with a possible D match to TRBD2 (7 bases). The germline gives CDR1 LNHDA, CDR2 SQIVND (reference sequence). This CDR3 has 15 residues. Trimming left V 3 bases short and J 1 base short, with 11 bases between. Here the CDR3 DNA reads TGTGCCAGTAGTATTGGGGGGGGCCGCACAGATACGCAGTATTTT. Translating it yields CASSIGGGRTDTQYF.